The 9 T cell receptor beta chains below were found in one sample sequenced in a study of Tregs in tolerant kidney transplant recipients. Method: immunoSEQ multiplex PCR; TCRdb's copy keeps in-frame clones and lacks some. Listed are over 45,000 clones; 0.7% to 0.95% falls within the top ten. The sequenced sample was CD4+ T cells from blood, obtained before the transplant. Receptor source: a human donor who received a combined kidney and bone marrow transplant.

Details on this clone: The read ends 3 residues early relative to the CDR3; the germline J gene fills the gap. The V and J genes are TRBV19 and TRBJ2-2; 9 nucleotides agree with TRBD1. CDR3 size: 15 residues. Germline V gives CDR1 LNHDA, CDR2 SQIVND (reference sequence). With V trimmed by 3 bases and J by 6 bases, 5 bases remained unmatched. The CDR3 bases that were read are TGTGCCAGTAGTATCTGGGGACAGGGTGCCGGGGAG. Translating it yields CASSIWGQGAGE. The complete CDR3 sequence is CASSIWGQGAGELFF.

A remark on this clone: The read ends 3 residues before the CDR3 terminus; that terminus is restored from the germline J gene. This chain uses TRBV19 with TRBJ2-2, with 7 positions matching TRBD2. Germline CDR1 reads LNHDA; CDR2 reads SQIVND (reference sequence). The CDR3 has 16 residues. J was trimmed by 1 base and V by 3 bases; bases with no gene match: 5. CDR3 in amino acids: CASSMGGRVNTGELFF. The DNA read from the CDR3 is TGTGCCAGTAGTATGGGGGGGAGAGTGAACACCGGGGAG.

Partial CDR3 DNA: TGTGCCAGCACCCCGTGGGCAGTCAGCACAGATACG. It translates to CASTPWAVSTDT. In full, the CDR3 is CASTPWAVSTDTQYF. The V and J genes are TRBV6-2 or TRBV6-3 and TRBJ2-3; D gene ambiguous. Read coverage stops 3 residues before the CDR3 terminus; the germline J gene supplies the remainder. The V end lost 7 bases, the J end lost 0 bases, and 14 bases lay between the germline ends. CDR1 is MNHEY, CDR2 SVGEGT, per germline. The CDR3 sequence is 15 residues long.

On this clone itself: The read terminates 3 residues ahead of where the CDR3 ends, so the germline J gene completes it. The genes are TRBV19 and TRBJ1-2, with D possibly being TRBD1 (6 bases). The V and J ends lost 6 bases and 4 bases respectively, with 15 bases between them. This CDR3 region has 14 residues. CDR1 LNHDA and CDR2 SQIVND come from the germline V gene (reference sequence). Incomplete CDR3 DNA: TGTGCCAGTAGCATACCTGGGGGCGTCTATGGC. The encoded protein is CASSIPGGVYG. The CDR3 in its entirety is CASSIPGGVYGYTF. The complete variable domain, with remaining parts taken from reference TRBV19 and TRBJ1-2, reads DGGITQSPKYLFRKEGQNVTLSCEQNLNHDAMYWYRQDPGQGLRLIYYSQIVNDFQKGDIAEGYSVSREKKESFPLTVTSAQKNPTAFYLCASSIPGGVYGYTFGSGTRLTVV.

As for this clone: The CDR3 end lies 3 residues beyond the end of the read and is filled in from the germline J gene. V is TRBV2 and J is TRBJ2-5; 7 nucleotides line up with TRBD1. Per germline, CDR1 SNHLY and CDR2 FYNNEI. This CDR3 has 11 amino acids. With 10 bases clipped from V and 6 bases from J, the junction kept 5 bases outside the gene matches. CDR3: CATQGFQTQYF. Incomplete CDR3 DNA: TGTGCCACACAGGGGTTTCAGACC.

Worth noting for this clone: The CDR3 extends 3 residues past the end of the read, so its final part is completed from the germline J gene. This chain links TRBV20-1 with TRBJ2-2; a weak D match, TRBD1 (7 bases). The germline V gene has CDR1 DFQATT and CDR2 SNEGSKA (reference sequence). The CDR3 totals 13 residues. V shed 5 bases and J shed 7 bases, with 14 bases lying between them. Here the CDR3 reads CSAPDRRGGELFF. The part of the CDR3 DNA that was read is TGCAGTGCTCCGGACAGGCGGGGCGGGGAG.

Note on this clone: Coverage ceases 3 residues before the CDR3 finishes, and the germline J gene fills in the end. The rearrangement joins TRBV19 to TRBJ2-7; 12 bases agree with TRBD1. J was trimmed by 2 bases and V by 5 bases; bases with no gene match: 4. The CDR3 is made up of 15 amino acids. Germline V CDR1 and CDR2: LNHDA, SQIVND (reference sequence). The CDR3 sequence: CASSSGQGAAYEQYF. The covered CDR3 bases are TGTGCCAGTAGTTCGGGACAGGGGGCGGCCTACGAG.

About this clone: With the read ending 3 residues before the CDR3 end, the germline J gene is used to fill in that end. This chain joins TRBV6-2 or TRBV6-3 and TRBJ2-1; D possibly corresponds to TRBD2 (6 bases). The CDR3 runs to 16 residues. The germline gives CDR1 MNHEY, CDR2 SVGEGT. Between the trimmed V and J ends, which lost 6 bases and 5 bases, there was a span of 20 bases. The CDR3 bases that were read are TGTGCCAGCAGCCCAAACAGCGGGCCTATGGACAATGAG. Its protein is CASSPNSGPMDNE. The whole CDR3 reads CASSPNSGPMDNEQFF.

Regarding this clone: The read ends 3 residues early relative to the CDR3; the germline J gene fills the gap. V gene TRBV7-2 combines with J gene TRBJ2-5; D ambiguous. There are 14 residues in the CDR3. In germline, CDR1 is SGHTA, CDR2 FQGNSA. Trimming removed 3 bases at V and 1 base at J, with 9 bases between. The CDR3 here is CASSFRPVQETQYF. The DNA read from the CDR3 is TGTGCCAGCAGCTTTCGTCCAGTCCAAGAGACC.